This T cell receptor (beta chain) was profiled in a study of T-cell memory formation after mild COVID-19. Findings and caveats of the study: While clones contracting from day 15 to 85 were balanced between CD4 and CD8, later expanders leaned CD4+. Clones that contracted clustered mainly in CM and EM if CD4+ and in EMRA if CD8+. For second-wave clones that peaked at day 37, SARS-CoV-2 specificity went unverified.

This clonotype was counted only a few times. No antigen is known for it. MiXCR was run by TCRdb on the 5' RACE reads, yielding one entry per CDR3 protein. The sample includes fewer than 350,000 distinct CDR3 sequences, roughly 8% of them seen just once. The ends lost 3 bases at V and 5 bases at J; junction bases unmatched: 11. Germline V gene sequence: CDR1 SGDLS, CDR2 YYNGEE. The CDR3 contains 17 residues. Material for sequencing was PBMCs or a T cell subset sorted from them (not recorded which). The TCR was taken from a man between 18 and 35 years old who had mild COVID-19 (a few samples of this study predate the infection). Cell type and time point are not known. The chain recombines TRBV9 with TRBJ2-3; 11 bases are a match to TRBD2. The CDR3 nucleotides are TGTGCCAGCAGCGCCCCCTTAGCGGGGGGGCCGGGAGATACGCAGTATTTT. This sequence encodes CASSAPLAGGPGDTQYF.